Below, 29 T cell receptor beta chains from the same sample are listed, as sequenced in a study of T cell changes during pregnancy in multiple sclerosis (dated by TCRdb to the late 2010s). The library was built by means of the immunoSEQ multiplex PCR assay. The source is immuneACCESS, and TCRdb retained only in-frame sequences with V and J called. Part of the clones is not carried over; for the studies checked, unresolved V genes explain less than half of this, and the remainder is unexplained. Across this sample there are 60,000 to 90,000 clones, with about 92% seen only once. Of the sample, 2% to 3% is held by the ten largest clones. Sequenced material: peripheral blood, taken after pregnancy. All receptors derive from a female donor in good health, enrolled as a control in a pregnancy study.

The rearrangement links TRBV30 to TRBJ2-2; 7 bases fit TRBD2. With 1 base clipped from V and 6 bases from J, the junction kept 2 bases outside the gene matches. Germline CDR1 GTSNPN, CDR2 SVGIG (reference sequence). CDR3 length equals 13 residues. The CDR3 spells CAWSGAGAGELFF. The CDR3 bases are TGTGCCTGGAGTGGCGCGGGGGCCGGGGAGCTGTTTTTT.

The CDR3 loop reads CARQNTEAFF. For the CDR3, the DNA is TGTGCCAGACAGAACACTGAAGCTTTCTTT. The chain joins TRBV9 to TRBJ1-1, with D unclear. The V end was cut by 8 bases, the J end by 1 base, with 3 bases between. Germline CDR1 is SGDLS and CDR2 is YYNGEE. The CDR3 runs to 10 residues.

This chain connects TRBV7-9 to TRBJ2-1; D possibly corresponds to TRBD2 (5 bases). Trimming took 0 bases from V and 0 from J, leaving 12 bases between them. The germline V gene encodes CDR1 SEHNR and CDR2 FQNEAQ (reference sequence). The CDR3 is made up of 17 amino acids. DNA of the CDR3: TGTGCCAGCAGCTTAGCCGGACTTACCTTCTCCTACAATGAGCAGTTCTTC. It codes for CASSLAGLTFSYNEQFF. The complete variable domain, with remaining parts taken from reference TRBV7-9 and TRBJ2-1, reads DTGVSQNPRHKITKRGQNVTFRCDPISEHNRLYWYRQTLGQGPEFLTYFQNEAQLEKSRLLSDRFSAERPKGSFSTLEIQRTEQGDSAMYLCASSLAGLTFSYNEQFFGPGTRLTVL.

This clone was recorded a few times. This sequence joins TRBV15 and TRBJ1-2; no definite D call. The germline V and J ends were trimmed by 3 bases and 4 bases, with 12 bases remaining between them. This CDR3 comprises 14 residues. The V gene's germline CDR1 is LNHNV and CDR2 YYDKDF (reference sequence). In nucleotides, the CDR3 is TGTGCCACCAGCAGTGGCGCGGCAGTCTATGGCTACACCTTC. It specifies CATSSGAAVYGYTF.

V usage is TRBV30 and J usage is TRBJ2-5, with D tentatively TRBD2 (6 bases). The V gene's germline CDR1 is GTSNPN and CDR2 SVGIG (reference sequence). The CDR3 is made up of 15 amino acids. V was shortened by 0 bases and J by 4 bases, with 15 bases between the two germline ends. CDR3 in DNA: TGTGCCTGGAGTGTATTAGTAGGGACTCGAGAGACCCAGTACTTC. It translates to CAWSVLVGTRETQYF.

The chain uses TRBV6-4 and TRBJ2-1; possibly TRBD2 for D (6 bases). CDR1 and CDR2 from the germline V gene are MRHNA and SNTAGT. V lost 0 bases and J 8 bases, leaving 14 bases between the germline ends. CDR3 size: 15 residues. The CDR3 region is CASSDSRSGGDEQFF. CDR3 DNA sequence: TGTGCCAGCAGTGACTCGAGGTCCGGAGGGGATGAGCAGTTCTTC.

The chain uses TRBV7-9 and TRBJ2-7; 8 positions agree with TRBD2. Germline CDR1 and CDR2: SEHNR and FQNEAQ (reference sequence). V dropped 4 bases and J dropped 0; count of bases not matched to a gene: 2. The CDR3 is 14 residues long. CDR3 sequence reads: CASSSSGHSYEQYF. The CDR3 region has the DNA TGTGCCAGCAGCTCTAGCGGGCACTCCTACGAGCAGTACTTC. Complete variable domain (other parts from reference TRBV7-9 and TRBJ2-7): DTGVSQNPRHKITKRGQNVTFRCDPISEHNRLYWYRQTLGQGPEFLTYFQNEAQLEKSRLLSDRFSAERPKGSFSTLEIQRTEQGDSAMYLCASSSSGHSYEQYFGPGTRLTVT.

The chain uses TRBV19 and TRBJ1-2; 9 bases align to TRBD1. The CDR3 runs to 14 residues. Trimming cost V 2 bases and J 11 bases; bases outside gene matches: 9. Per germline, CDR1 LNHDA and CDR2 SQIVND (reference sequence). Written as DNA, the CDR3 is TGTGCCAGTAGTATATTGGCGGGACAGGGATTGTACACCTTC. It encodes CASSILAGQGLYTF.

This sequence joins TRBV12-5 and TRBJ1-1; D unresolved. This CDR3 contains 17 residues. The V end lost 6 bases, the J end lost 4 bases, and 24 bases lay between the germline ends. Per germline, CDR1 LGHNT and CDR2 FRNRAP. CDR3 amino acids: CASGPLFRLLSGTEAFF. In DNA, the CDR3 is TGTGCTAGTGGCCCCCTATTTAGACTTCTGTCGGGCACTGAAGCTTTCTTT.

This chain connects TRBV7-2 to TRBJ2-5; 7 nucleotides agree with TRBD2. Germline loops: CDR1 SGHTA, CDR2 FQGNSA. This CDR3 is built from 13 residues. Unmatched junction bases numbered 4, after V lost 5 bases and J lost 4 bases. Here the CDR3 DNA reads TGTGCCAGCAGCCGGGACTATCGAGAGACCCAGTACTTC. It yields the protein CASSRDYRETQYF. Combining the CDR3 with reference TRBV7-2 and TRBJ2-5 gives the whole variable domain GAGVSQSPSNKVTEKGKDVELRCDPISGHTALYWYRQSLGQGLEFLIYFQGNSAPDKSGLPSDRFSAERTGGSVSTLTIQRTQQEDSAVYLCASSRDYRETQYFGPGTRLLVL.

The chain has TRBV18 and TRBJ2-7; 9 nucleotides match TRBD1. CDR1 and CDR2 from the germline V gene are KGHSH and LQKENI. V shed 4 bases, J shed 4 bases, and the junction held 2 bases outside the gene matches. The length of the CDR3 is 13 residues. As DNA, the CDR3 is TGTGCCAGCTCACTGGACAGGGGTTACGAGCAGTACTTC. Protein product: CASSLDRGYEQYF.

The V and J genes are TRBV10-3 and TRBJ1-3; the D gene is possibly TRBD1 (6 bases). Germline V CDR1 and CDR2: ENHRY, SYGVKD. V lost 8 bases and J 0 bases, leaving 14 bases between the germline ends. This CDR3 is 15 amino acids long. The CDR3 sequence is CAIGPGQSSGNTIYF. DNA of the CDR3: TGTGCCATCGGCCCCGGACAGAGCTCTGGAAACACCATATATTTT.

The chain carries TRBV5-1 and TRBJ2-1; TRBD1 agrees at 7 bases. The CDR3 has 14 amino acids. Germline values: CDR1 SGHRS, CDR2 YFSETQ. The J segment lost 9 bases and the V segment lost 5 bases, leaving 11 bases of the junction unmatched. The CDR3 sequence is CASRTGTDMGEQFF. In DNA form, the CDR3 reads TGCGCCAGCAGAACCGGGACAGATATGGGTGAGCAGTTCTTC.

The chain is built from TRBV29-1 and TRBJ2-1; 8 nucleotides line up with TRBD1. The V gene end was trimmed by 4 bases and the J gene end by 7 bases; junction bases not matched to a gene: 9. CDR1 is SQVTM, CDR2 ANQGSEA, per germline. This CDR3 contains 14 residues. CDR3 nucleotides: TGCAGCGTTGCAGGACGACAGGGGATTAATGAGCAGTTCTTC. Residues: CSVAGRQGINEQFF.

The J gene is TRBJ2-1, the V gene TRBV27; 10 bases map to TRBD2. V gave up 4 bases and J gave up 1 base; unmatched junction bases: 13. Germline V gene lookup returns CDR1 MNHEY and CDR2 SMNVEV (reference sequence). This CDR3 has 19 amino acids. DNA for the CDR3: TGTGCCAGCAGTTATCGAACTCCCCTAGCGGGAGTTTCCTACAATGAGCAGTTCTTC. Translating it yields CASSYRTPLAGVSYNEQFF.

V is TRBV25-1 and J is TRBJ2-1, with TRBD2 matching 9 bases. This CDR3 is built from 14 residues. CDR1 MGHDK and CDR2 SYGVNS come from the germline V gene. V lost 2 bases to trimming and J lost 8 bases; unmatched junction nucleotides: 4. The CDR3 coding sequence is TGTGCCAGCAGTGAAAGCGGGAGGACTGATGAGCAGTTCTTC. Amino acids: CASSESGRTDEQFF.

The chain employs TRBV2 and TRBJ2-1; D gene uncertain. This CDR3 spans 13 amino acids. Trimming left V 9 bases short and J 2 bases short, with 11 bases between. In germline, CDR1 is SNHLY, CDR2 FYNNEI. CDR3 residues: CARGLDPYNEQFF. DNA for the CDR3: TGTGCCAGGGGTCTAGACCCCTACAATGAGCAGTTCTTC.

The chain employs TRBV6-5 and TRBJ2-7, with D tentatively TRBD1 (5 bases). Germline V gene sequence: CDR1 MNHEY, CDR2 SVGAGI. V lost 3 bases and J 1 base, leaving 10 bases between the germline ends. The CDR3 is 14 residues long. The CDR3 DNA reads TGTGCCAGCAGTTATGGGGCCATTTCCTACGAGCAGTACTTC. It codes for CASSYGAISYEQYF.

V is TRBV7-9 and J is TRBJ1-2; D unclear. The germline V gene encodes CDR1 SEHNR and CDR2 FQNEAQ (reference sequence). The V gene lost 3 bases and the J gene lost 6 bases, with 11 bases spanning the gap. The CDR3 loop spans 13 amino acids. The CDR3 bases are TGTGCCAGCAGCTTTGATCGGGTGGATGGCTACACCTTC. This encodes CASSFDRVDGYTF.

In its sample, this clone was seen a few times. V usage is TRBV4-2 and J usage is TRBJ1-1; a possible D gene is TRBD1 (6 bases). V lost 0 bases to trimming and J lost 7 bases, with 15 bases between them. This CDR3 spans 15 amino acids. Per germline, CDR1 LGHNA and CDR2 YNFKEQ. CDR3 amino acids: CASSQDSGAPVEAFF. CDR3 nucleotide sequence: TGTGCCAGCAGCCAAGACTCAGGGGCCCCAGTTGAAGCTTTCTTT.

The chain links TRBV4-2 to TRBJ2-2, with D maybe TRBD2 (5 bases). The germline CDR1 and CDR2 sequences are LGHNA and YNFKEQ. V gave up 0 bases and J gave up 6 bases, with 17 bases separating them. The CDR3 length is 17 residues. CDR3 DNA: TGTGCCAGCAGCCAAGATCTACTGGAGGCGAGGGCCGGGGAGCTGTTTTTT. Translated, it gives CASSQDLLEARAGELFF.

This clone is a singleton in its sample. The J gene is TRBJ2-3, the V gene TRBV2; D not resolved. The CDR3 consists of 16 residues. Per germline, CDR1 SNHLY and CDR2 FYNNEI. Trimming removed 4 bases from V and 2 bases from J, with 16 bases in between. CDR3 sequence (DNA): TGTGCCAGCAGTGGAATGTCGGTCCAAAACACAGATACGCAGTATTTT. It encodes CASSGMSVQNTDTQYF.

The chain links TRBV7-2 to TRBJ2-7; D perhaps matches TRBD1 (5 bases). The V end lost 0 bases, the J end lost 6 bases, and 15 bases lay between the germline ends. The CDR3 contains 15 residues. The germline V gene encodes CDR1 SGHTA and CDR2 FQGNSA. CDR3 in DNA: TGTGCCAGCAGCTTAGCAGGATTTGGGGCTGGCGAGCAGTACTTC. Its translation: CASSLAGFGAGEQYF.

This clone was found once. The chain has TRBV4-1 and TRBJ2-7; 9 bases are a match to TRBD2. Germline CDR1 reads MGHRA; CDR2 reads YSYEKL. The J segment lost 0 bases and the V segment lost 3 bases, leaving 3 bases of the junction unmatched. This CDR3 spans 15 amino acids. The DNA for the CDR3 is TGCGCCAGCAGCCAGGCGGGGGGGGGCTCCTACGAGCAGTACTTC. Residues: CASSQAGGGSYEQYF.

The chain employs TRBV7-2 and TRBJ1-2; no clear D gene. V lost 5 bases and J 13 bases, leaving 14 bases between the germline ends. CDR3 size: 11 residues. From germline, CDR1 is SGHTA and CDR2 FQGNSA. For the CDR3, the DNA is TGTGCCAGCAGCCGCAGCCTTGAGGGCACCTTC. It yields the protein CASSRSLEGTF. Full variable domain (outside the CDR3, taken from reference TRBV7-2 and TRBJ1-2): GAGVSQSPSNKVTEKGKDVELRCDPISGHTALYWYRQSLGQGLEFLIYFQGNSAPDKSGLPSDRFSAERTGGSVSTLTIQRTQQEDSAVYLCASSRSLEGTFGSGTRLTVV.

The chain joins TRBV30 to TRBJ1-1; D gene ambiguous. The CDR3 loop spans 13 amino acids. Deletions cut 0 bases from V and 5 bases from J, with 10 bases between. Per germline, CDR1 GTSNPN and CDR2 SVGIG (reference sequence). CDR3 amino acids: CAWSVVRGTEAFF. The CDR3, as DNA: TGTGCCTGGAGTGTAGTCCGCGGGACTGAAGCTTTCTTT.

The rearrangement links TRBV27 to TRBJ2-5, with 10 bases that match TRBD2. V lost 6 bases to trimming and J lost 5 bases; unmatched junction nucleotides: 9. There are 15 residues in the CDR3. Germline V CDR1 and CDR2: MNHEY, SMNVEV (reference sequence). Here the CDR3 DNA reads TGTGCCAGCAGAGCAGCGGGAGGGGGCGGGGAGACCCAGTACTTC. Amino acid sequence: CASRAAGGGGETQYF.

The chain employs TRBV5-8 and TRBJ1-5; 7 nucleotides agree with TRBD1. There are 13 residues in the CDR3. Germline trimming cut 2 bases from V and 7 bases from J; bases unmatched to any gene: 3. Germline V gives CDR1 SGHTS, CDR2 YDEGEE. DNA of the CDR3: TGTGCCAGCAGCTTTCGGACAGGCCAGCCCCAGCATTTT. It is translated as CASSFRTGQPQHF.

The DNA of the CDR3 is TGCGCCAGCAGCTTGGAGGGGCGGGAGGGCCGTGGAGATACGCAGTATTTT. Translating gives CASSLEGREGRGDTQYF. The chain joins TRBV5-1 to TRBJ2-3, with 9 bases lining up with TRBD2. The CDR3 spans 17 residues. Germline V lookup: CDR1 SGHRS, CDR2 YFSETQ. V lost 0 bases to trimming and J lost 5 bases; unmatched junction nucleotides: 10.